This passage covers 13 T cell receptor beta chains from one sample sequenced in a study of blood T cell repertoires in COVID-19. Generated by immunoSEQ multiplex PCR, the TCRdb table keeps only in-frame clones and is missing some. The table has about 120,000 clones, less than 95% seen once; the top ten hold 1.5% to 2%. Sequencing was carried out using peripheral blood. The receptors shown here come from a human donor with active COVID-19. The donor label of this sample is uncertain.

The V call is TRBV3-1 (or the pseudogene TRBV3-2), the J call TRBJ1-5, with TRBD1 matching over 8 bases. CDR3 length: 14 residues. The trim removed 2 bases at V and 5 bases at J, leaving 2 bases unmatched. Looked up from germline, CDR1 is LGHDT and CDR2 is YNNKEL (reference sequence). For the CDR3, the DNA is TGTGCCAGCAGCCAACGACAGGGGTATCAGCCCCAGCATTTT. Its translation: CASSQRQGYQPQHF.

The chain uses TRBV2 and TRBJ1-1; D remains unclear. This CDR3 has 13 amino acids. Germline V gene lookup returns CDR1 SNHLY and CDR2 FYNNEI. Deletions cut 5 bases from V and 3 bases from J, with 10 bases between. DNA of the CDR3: TGTGCCAGCAGTAAAACGCGGGACACTGAAGCTTTCTTT. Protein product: CASSKTRDTEAFF.

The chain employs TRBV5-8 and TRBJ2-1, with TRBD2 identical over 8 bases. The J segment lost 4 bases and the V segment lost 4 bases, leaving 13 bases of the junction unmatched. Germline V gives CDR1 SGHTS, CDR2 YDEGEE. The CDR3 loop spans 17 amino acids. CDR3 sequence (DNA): TGTGCCAGCAGCATAAAGAGCGCGGGGGGCCCTTACAATGAGCAGTTCTTC. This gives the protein CASSIKSAGGPYNEQFF.

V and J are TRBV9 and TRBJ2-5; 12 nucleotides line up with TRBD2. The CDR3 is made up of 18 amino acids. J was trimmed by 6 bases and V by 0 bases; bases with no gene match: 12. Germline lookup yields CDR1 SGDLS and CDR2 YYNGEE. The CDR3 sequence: CASSVALGLAGQGQTQYF. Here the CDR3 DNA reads TGTGCCAGCAGCGTAGCTTTAGGACTAGCGGGGCAGGGGCAGACCCAGTACTTC.

CDR3 sequence reads: CASRLTTGGATEAFF. In nucleotides, the CDR3 is TGTGCCAGCAGACTCACTACAGGGGGGGCCACTGAAGCTTTCTTT. The V and J genes are TRBV2 and TRBJ1-1; TRBD1 matches 8 bases. Germline loops: CDR1 SNHLY, CDR2 FYNNEI. The CDR3 is 15 residues long. V was clipped by 6 bases and J by 4 bases; unmatched bases: 10. Using reference TRBV2 and TRBJ1-1 for the parts outside the CDR3, the full variable domain is EPEVTQTPSHQVTQMGQEVILRCVPISNHLYFYWYRQILGQKVEFLVSFYNNEISEKSEIFDDQFSVERPDGSNFTLKIRSTKLEDSAMYFCASRLTTGGATEAFFGQGTRLTVV.

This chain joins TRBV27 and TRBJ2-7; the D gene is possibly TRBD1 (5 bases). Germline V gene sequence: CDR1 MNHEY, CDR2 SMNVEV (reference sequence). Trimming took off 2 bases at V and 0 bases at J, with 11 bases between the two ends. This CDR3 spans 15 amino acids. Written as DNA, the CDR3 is TGTGCCAGCAGTTTAAGGGGCAGCGCCTCCTACGAGCAGTACTTC. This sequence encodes CASSLRGSASYEQYF.

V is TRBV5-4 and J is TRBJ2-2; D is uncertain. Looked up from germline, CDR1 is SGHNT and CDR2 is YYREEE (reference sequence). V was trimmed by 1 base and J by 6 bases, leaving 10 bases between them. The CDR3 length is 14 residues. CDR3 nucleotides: TGTGCCAGCAGCTTGAATACGGTCCCCGGGGAGCTGTTTTTT. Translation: CASSLNTVPGELFF.

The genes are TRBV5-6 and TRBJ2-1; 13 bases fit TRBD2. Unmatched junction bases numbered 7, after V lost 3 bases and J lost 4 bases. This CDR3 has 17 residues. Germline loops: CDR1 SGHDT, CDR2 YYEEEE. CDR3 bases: TGTGCCAGCAGCTGGGCGACTAGCGGGGGGCGATACAATGAGCAGTTCTTC. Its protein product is CASSWATSGGRYNEQFF.

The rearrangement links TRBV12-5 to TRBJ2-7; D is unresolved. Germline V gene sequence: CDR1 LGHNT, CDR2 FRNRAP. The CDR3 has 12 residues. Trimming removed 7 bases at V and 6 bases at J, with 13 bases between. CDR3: CASVQSRGEQYF. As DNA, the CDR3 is TGTGCTAGTGTCCAAAGCCGAGGCGAGCAGTACTTC. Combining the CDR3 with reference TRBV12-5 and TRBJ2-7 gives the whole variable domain DARVTQTPRHKVTEMGQEVTMRCQPILGHNTVFWYRQTMMQGLELLAYFRNRAPLDDSGMPKDRFSAEMPDATLATLKIQPSEPRDSAVYFCASVQSRGEQYFGPGTRLTVT.

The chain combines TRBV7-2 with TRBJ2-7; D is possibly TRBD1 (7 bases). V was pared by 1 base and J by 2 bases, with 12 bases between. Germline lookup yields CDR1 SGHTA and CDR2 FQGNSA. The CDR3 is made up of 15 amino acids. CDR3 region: CASSLGGTVAYEQYF. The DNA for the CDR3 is TGTGCCAGCAGCTTAGGCGGGACAGTGGCCTACGAGCAGTACTTC. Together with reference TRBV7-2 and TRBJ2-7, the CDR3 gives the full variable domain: GAGVSQSPSNKVTEKGKDVELRCDPISGHTALYWYRQSLGQGLEFLIYFQGNSAPDKSGLPSDRFSAERTGGSVSTLTIQRTQQEDSAVYLCASSLGGTVAYEQYFGPGTRLTVT.

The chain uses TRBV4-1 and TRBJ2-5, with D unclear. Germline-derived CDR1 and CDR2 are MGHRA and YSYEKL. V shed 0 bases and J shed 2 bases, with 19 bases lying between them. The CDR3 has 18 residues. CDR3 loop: CASSQDSFSLNKQETQYF. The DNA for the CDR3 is TGCGCCAGCAGCCAAGATTCCTTTTCCTTAAACAAGCAAGAGACCCAGTACTTC.

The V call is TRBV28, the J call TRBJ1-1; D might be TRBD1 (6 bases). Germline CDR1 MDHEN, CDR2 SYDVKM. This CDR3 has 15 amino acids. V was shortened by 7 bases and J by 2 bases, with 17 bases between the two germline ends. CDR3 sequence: CASKLGGRGNTEAFF. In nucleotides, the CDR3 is TGTGCCAGCAAGTTAGGGGGACGAGGAAACACTGAAGCTTTCTTT.

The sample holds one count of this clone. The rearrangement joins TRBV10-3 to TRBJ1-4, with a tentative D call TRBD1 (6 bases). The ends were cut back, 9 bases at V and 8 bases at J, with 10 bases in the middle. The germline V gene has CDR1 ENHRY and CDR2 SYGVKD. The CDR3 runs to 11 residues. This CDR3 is CAIGGGEKLFF. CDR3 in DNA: TGTGCCATAGGGGGAGGGGAAAAACTGTTTTTT.